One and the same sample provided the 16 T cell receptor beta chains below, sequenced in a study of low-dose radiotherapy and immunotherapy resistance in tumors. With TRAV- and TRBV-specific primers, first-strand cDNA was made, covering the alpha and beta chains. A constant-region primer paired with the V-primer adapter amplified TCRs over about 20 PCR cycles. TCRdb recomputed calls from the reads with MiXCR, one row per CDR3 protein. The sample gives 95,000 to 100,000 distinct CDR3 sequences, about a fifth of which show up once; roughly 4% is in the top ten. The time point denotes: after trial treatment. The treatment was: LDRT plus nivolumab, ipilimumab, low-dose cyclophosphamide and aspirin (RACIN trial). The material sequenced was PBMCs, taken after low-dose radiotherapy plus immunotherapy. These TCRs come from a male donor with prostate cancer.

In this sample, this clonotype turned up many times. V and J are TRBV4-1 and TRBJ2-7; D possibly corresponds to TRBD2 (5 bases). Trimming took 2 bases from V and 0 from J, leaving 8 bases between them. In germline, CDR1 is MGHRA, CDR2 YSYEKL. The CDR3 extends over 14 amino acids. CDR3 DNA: TGCGCCAGCAGCCAACCGGGGAGCTCCTACGAGCAGTACTTC. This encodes CASSQPGSSYEQYF.

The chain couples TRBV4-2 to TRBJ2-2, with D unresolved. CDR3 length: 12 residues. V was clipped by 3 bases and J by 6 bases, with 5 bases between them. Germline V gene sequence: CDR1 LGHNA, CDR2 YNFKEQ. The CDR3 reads CASSHRPGELFF. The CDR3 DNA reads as TGTGCCAGCAGCCACCGGCCCGGGGAGCTGTTTTTT.

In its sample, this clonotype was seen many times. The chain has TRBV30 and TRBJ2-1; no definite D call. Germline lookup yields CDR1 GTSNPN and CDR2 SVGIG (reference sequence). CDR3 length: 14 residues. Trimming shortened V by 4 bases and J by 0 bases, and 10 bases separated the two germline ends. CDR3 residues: CAWTEKSSYNEQFF. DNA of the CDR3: TGTGCCTGGACGGAAAAGAGCTCCTACAATGAGCAGTTCTTC.

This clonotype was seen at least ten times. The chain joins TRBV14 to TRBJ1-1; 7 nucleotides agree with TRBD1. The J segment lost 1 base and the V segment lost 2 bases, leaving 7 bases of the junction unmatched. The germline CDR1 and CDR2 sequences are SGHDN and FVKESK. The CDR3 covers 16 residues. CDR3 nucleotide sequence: TGTGCCAGCAGCCAATCACAGGGGCTGGGGAACACTGAAGCTTTCTTT. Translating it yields CASSQSQGLGNTEAFF.

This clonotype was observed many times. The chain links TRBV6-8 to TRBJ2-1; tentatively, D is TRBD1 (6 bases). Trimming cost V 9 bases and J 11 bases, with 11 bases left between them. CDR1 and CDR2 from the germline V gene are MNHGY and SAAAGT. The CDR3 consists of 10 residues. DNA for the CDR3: TGTGCCAGGGGCGGACAGAAGCAGTTCTTC. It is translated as CARGGQKQFF.

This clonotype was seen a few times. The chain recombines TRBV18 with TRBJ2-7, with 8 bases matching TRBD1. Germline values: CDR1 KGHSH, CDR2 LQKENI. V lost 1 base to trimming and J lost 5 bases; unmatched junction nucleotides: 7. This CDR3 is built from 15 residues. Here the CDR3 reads CASSPQGQGAHEQYF. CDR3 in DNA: TGTGCCAGCTCACCACAAGGTCAGGGGGCCCACGAGCAGTACTTC. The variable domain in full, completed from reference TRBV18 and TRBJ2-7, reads NAGVMQNPRHLVRRRGQEARLRCSPMKGHSHVYWYRQLPEEGLKFMVYLQKENIIDESGMPKERFSAEFPKEGPSILRIQQVVRGDSAAYFCASSPQGQGAHEQYFGPGTRLTVT.

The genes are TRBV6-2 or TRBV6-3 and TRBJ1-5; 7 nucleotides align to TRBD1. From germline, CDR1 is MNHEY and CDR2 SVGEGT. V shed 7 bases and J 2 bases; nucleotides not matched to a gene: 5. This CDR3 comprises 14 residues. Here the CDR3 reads CASIVGTGNQPQHF. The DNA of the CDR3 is TGTGCCAGCATCGTAGGGACAGGCAATCAGCCCCAGCATTTT.

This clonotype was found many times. The CDR3 spells CASKTGVGGYTF. The CDR3 DNA sequence: TGTGCCAGCAAAACAGGGGTCGGAGGCTACACCTTC. The chain recombines TRBV12-3 or TRBV12-4 with TRBJ1-2, with TRBD1 matching over 7 bases. This CDR3 has 12 residues. Trimming cost V 7 bases and J 8 bases; bases outside gene matches: 7.

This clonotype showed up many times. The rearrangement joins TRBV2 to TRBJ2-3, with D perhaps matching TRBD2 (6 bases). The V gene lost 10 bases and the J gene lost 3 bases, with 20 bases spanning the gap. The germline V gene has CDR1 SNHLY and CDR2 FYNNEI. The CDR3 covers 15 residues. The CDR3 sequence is CATERGLPGTDTQYF. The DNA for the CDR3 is TGTGCCACCGAAAGGGGACTCCCGGGGACAGATACGCAGTATTTT.

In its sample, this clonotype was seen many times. The CDR3 nucleotides are TGTGCCAGCCAATCGGAACTAGTTCATGAGCAGTTCTTC. Its protein is CASQSELVHEQFF. The chain links TRBV2 to TRBJ2-1; tentatively, D is TRBD2 (5 bases). In germline, CDR1 is SNHLY, CDR2 FYNNEI. The CDR3 is 13 amino acids. Between the trimmed V and J ends, which lost 8 bases and 8 bases, there was a span of 16 bases.

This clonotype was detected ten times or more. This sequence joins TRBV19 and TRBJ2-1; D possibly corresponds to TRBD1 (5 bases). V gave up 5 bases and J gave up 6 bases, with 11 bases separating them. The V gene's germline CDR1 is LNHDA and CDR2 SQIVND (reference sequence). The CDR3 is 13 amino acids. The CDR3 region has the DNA TGTGCCAGTAGTTTTCAGGGCCCCAATGAGCAGTTCTTC. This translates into CASSFQGPNEQFF.

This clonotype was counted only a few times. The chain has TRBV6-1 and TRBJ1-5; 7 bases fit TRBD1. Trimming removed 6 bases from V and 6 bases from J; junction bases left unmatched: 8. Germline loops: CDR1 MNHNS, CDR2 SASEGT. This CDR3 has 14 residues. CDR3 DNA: TGTGCCAGCAGCACAGGGGAGGTACGTCAGCCCCAGCATTTT. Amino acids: CASSTGEVRQPQHF.

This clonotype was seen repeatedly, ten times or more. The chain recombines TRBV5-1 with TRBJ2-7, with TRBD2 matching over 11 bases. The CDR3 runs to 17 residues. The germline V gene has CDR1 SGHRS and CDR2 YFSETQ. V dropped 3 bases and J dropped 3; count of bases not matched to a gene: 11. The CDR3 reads CASSSHDSLAGGYEQYF. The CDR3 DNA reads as TGCGCCAGCAGCTCCCACGATTCCCTAGCGGGGGGCTACGAGCAGTACTTC.

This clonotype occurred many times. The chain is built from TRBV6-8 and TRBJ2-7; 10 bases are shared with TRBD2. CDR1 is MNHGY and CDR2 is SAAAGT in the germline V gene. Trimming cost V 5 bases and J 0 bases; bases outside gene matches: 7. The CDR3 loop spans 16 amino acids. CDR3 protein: CASSELVAGGSYEQYF. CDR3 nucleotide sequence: TGTGCCAGCAGTGAATTGGTAGCGGGGGGCTCCTACGAGCAGTACTTC.

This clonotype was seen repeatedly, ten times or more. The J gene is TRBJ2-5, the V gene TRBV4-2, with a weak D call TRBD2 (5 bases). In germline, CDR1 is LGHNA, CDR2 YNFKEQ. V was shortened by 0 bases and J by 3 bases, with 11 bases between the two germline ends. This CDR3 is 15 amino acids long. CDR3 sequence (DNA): TGTGCCAGCAGCCAAGATAGAGGGCTAGAAGAGACCCAGTACTTC. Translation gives CASSQDRGLEETQYF.

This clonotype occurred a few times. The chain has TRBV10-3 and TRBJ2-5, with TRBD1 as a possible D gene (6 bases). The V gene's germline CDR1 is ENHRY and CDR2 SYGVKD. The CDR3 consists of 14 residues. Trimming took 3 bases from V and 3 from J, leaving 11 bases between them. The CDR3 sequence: CAISESQGEETQYF. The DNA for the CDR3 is TGTGCCATCAGTGAATCACAGGGAGAAGAGACCCAGTACTTC.